The rows below give T cell receptor beta chains drawn from one sample of a study of T cell responses to AZD1222 COVID-19 vaccine. Method: immunoSEQ multiplex PCR; TCRdb's copy keeps in-frame clones and lacks some. The data show some 150,000 clones, 90% seen once. This sample comprised peripheral blood, obtained 28 days after the second AZD1222 dose. All receptors come from an adult who received the AZD1222 COVID-19 vaccine. CDR3s include the opening cysteine and the closing phenylalanine or tryptophan. D genes are given only for firm matches. Expanded clones are given a class, and other clones once, few, many or no size at all.

>TRBJ2-7|NA|NA|TRBV10-2
CASSEQLNAGEQYF
TGCGCCAGCAGTGAACAGCTGAATGCGGGGGAGCAGTACTTC
>TRBJ1-1|NA|NA|TRBV2
CASSVSPDVNTEAFF
TGTGCCAGCAGTGTTAGCCCGGATGTGAACACTGAAGCTTTCTTT
>TRBJ2-7|NA|TRBD2|TRBV10-3
CAISDPRKREGEQYF
TGTGCCATCAGTGATCCGAGAAAGCGGGAGGGCGAGCAGTACTTC
>TRBJ2-3|NA|TRBD2|TRBV7-2
CASSLALAGGQDTQYF
TGTGCCAGCAGCTTAGCATTAGCGGGGGGGCAAGATACGCAGTATTTT
>TRBJ1-4|NA|TRBD1|TRBV18
CASSPPDRVGTNEKLFF
TGTGCCAGCTCACCACCGGACAGGGTTGGGACTAATGAAAAACTGTTTTTT
>TRBJ1-5|NA|NA|TRBV18
CASSRGGRYDQPQHF
TGTGCCAGCTCACGAGGGGGGCGGTACGATCAGCCCCAGCATTTT
>TRBJ1-1|NA|TRBD1|TRBV25-1
CASSEVQGVEAFF
TGTGCCAGCAGTGAGGTACAGGGGGTTGAAGCTTTCTTT
>TRBJ2-7|NA|TRBD1|TRBV2
CASRIEGQGSLEQYF
TGTGCCAGCAGGATTGAAGGACAGGGTTCCCTCGAGCAGTACTTC
>TRBJ1-1|NA|NA|TRBV6-6
CASSYSAGTEAFF
TGTGCCAGCAGTTACTCGGCAGGGACTGAAGCTTTCTTT
>TRBJ2-2|NA|NA|TRBV5-1
CASSFDLGTGELFF
TGCGCCAGCAGCTTCGACTTGGGCACCGGGGAGCTGTTTTTT
>TRBJ2-7|NA|TRBD1|TRBV2
CASSEEGQGSYEQYF
TGTGCCAGCAGTGAAGAGGGACAGGGCTCCTACGAGCAGTACTTC
>TRBJ1-5|NA|NA|TRBV5-1
CASSLQGSSNQPQHF
TGCGCCAGCAGCTTGCAGGGTTCTAGCAATCAGCCCCAGCATTTT
>TRBJ1-1|NA|NA|TRBV7-2
CASSFFIVGGEAFF
TGTGCCAGCAGCTTTTTTATAGTCGGGGGGGAAGCTTTCTTT
>TRBJ2-2|NA|NA|TRBV6-5
CASSYLETTGELFF
TGTGCCAGCAGTTACCTCGAAACCACCGGGGAGCTGTTTTTT
>TRBJ1-2|NA|NA|TRBV7-3
CASSRGYGYTF
TGTGCCAGCAGCCGAGGGTATGGCTACACCTTC
>TRBJ2-5|NA|TRBD2|TRBV5-1
CASSPGLATGETQYF
TGCGCCAGCAGCCCGGGACTAGCGACGGGAGAGACCCAGTACTTC
>TRBJ2-5|NA|TRBD1|TRBV7-2
CASSLVVTGQETQYF
TGTGCCAGCAGCTTAGTCGTGACAGGGCAAGAGACCCAGTACTTC
>TRBJ2-3|NA|NA|TRBV5-8
CASSIISFQGTDTQYF
TGTGCCAGCAGCATAATCAGCTTCCAGGGCACAGATACGCAGTATTTT
>TRBJ1-1|NA|NA|TRBV5-1
CASSYGQNTEAFF
TGCGCCAGCAGCTATGGACAGAACACTGAAGCTTTCTTT
>TRBJ1-2|NA|TRBD1|TRBV19
CASRTGGGGYTF
TGTGCCAGTAGGACAGGGGGCGGCGGCTACACCTTC
>TRBJ2-7|NA|NA|TRBV7-2
CASSFPRGRSEQYF
TGTGCCAGCAGCTTTCCCAGGGGTAGAAGCGAGCAGTACTTC
>TRBJ1-4|NA|NA|TRBV30
CAWSWGKKLFF
TGTGCCTGGAGTTGGGGCAAAAAACTGTTTTTT
>TRBJ1-2|NA|TRBD1|TRBV6-5
CASRAGTGGNYGYTF
TGTGCCAGCCGAGCCGGGACAGGAGGCAACTATGGCTACACCTTC
>TRBJ2-7|NA|TRBD1|TRBV25-1
CASSGQGDGYEQYF
TGTGCCAGCAGTGGGCAGGGGGATGGATACGAGCAGTACTTC
>TRBJ2-7|NA|TRBD1|TRBV16
CASSAGTGGNEQYF
TGTGCCAGCAGTGCCGGGACAGGGGGCAACGAGCAGTACTTC
>TRBJ2-7|NA|NA|TRBV5-6
CASSLGRSPYYEQYF
TGTGCCAGCAGCTTGGGACGGAGCCCCTACTACGAGCAGTACTTC
>TRBJ1-3|NA|NA|TRBV5-1
CASSKEAFSGNTIYF
TGCGCCAGCAGCAAGGAGGCCTTCTCTGGAAACACCATATATTTT
>TRBJ1-6|NA|NA|TRBV5-5
CASCRLFSPLHF
TGTGCCAGCTGTCGGTTATTTTCACCCCTCCACTTT
>TRBJ2-3|NA|NA|TRBV6-4
CASSYQGTHTDTQYF
TGTGCCAGCAGTTATCAGGGAACACACACAGATACGCAGTATTTT
>TRBJ2-7|NA|TRBD1|TRBV7-2
CASSQNRGLDEQYF
TGTGCCAGCAGCCAAAACAGGGGGCTCGACGAGCAGTACTTC
>TRBJ2-7|NA|NA|TRBV4-1
CASSQGPIGGFSYEQYF
TGCGCCAGCAGCCAAGGCCCGATTGGGGGCTTTAGCTACGAGCAGTACTTC
>TRBJ1-5|NA|TRBD1|TRBV5-6
CASSPGTGSLPQHF
TGTGCCAGCAGCCCCGGGACAGGGAGTCTGCCCCAGCATTTT
>TRBJ1-1|NA|NA|TRBV24-1
CATRSGKALDRFNTEAFF
TGTGCCACCAGAAGCGGTAAGGCGTTGGATCGTTTCAACACTGAAGCTTTCTTT
>TRBJ1-1|NA|NA|TRBV2
CASSGARPANTEAFF
TGTGCCAGCAGCGGGGCCAGACCGGCGAACACTGAAGCTTTCTTT
>TRBJ2-1|few|NA|TRBV6-1
CASSDQRRRDEQFF
TGTGCCAGCAGTGATCAGCGTCGGCGCGATGAGCAGTTCTTC
>TRBJ1-4|NA|TRBD1|TRBV2
CASSETGGAESEKLFF
TGTGCCAGCAGTGAAACAGGGGGCGCAGAAAGTGAAAAACTGTTTTTT
>TRBJ1-2|NA|NA|TRBV4-1
CASSQPGLSGYTF
TGCGCCAGCAGCCAACCTGGACTGTCTGGCTACACCTTC